The sequence of this T cell receptor (beta chain) was determined in a study of T-cell reconstitution after alpha-beta-depleted transplantation in children. CDR1 KGHDR and CDR2 SFDVKD come from the germline V gene. The ends were cut back, 0 bases at V and 0 bases at J, with 8 bases in the middle. CDR3 length equals 16 residues. A TCRbeta library incorporating unique molecular identifiers was prepared. In TCRdb, the PCR reads were re-called with MiXCR into one record per CDR3 protein. Of a few hundred thousand distinct CDR3 sequences listed, roughly 20% are singletons. This clonotype was found a few times.

The source of this sequence is a human donor who donated a stem cell graft to a child with acute myeloid leukemia. The chain employs TRBV24-1 and TRBJ2-1; D gene ambiguous. Sequenced material: PBMCs from the stem cell graft donor, taken from the stem cell graft. The CDR3 DNA reads as TGTGCCACCAGTGATTTGCCTAGGAGCTCCTACAATGAGCAGTTCTTC. It yields the protein CATSDLPRSSYNEQFF.